Listed below are T cell receptor beta chains from one sample, sequenced in a study of cytomegalovirus exposure and HLA in healthy donors. Sequencing was performed with immunoSEQ multiplex PCR; in TCRdb, only in-frame clones are kept and a portion is missing. The sample holds around 140,000 clones, roughly 87% seen once. The sequencing input was PBMCs. These receptors were obtained from a man aged 18 to 30 in good health and CMV-seropositive. The CDR3 runs from the conserved cysteine through the conserved F or W. Expanded clones get a size class; other rows say once, few or many, or leave the size out.

j_call v_call clone_size cdr3_aa
TRBJ1-1 TRBV19 - CASKQGPQRRRSTEAFF
TRBJ2-7 TRBV6-1 - CASSPKGQGLYEQYF
TRBJ2-7 TRBV10-3 - CAISESNSGILEQYF
TRBJ2-7 TRBV6-6 - CASTIGGRYEQYF
TRBJ2-2 TRBV19 once CASRGTGGTGELFF
TRBJ1-2 TRBV2 - CASHIGDSLYGYTF
TRBJ1-6 TRBV19 - CASSATGALALGSPLHF
TRBJ1-2 TRBV6-1 - CASSETYDKLYGYTF
TRBJ2-1 TRBV6-5 - CASSGQRNYNEQFF
TRBJ1-5 TRBV27 - CASSLSGQASNQPQHF
TRBJ1-5 TRBV2 - CASSVGQRYSNQPQHF
TRBJ1-6 TRBV6-6 few CASTLLGEGSPLHF
TRBJ2-3 TRBV4-1 - CASSHVLVRGGTDTQYF
TRBJ1-6 TRBV30 - CARMARETNSPLHF
TRBJ2-4 TRBV9 - CASSAGGQENIQYF
TRBJ2-1 TRBV27 - CASSLSDSGSNEQFF
TRBJ2-3 TRBV6-1 - CASRTSGRDTQYF
TRBJ2-7 TRBV6-1 - CASRVGTSSHEQYF
TRBJ1-3 TRBV30 - CAWSDANSGNTIYF
TRBJ1-5 TRBV2 - CASRTGVNQPQHF
TRBJ1-1 TRBV4-1 once CASSPTQGPNTEAFF
TRBJ1-1 TRBV5-1 - CASSPEGTGSTFF
TRBJ2-1 TRBV6-5 - CASSYGTSGRDEQFF
TRBJ2-5 TRBV27 - CASSSGLAGRRIETQYF
TRBJ2-2 TRBV29-1 - CSGTSGNSVPGELFF
TRBJ1-1 TRBV5-1 - CASSLGAEAFF
TRBJ2-7 TRBV5-1 - CASSFGTGDYEQYF
TRBJ1-1 TRBV7-2 once CASSPSLYTEAFF
TRBJ2-7 TRBV27 - CASSFGEAHSYEQYF
TRBJ2-5 TRBV2 - CASTPGPAGGLQETQYF
TRBJ2-1 TRBV15 - CATSGSIYNEQFF
TRBJ2-1 TRBV10-2 - CASSESGGYANEQFF
TRBJ2-7 TRBV2 - CASSQYEQYF
TRBJ1-1 TRBV9 once CASSVENRATEAFF
TRBJ2-7 TRBV7-2 few CASSSKPGQGYYYEQYF
TRBJ1-1 TRBV30 - CAWSQGAHEAFF
TRBJ1-6 TRBV6-6 - CASRAGTENSPLHF
TRBJ2-3 TRBV7-9 - CASRDRGTDTQYF
TRBJ2-6 TRBV6-4 few CASSDSRDGANVLTF
TRBJ1-5 TRBV5-1 - CASSSGTDSNQPQHF
TRBJ1-4 TRBV2 - CASSADRGNEKLFF
TRBJ2-1 TRBV5-1 - CASSLRGTDNEQFF
TRBJ1-1 TRBV19 - CASSPRGSPAFF
TRBJ1-1 TRBV7-3 - CASSLTKNTEAFF